This T cell receptor beta chain emerged from a study of early T cells in non-severe SARS-CoV-2 infection (dated by TCRdb to the early 2020s). General notes on the study: Bulk RNA from unsorted whole blood was used for TCR sequencing, so alpha and beta chains could not be paired. Points the paper makes about the study in general: VDJdb matching was skewed toward anti-spike CD8 responses, so virus-specific expansions were likely underestimated and private and CD4 specificities were missed.

V is cut by 7 bases and J by 0 bases, and the space between the germline ends is 12 bases. In the germline V gene (reference sequence), CDR1 corresponds to LNHDA and CDR2 to SQIVND. Including cysteine and phenylalanine, the CDR3 has 14 amino acids. Kept here is only the CDR3 DNA, which spans 42 bases and is read in frame from base 1. A case-control design nested within a healthcare worker cohort in London, UK, was used, with weekly nasopharyngeal swab PCR tests and blood sampling performed. Healthcare workers were enrolled in the week of the UK lockdown, from 23 to 31 March 2020, and were followed every week for up to roughly 16 weeks. The sample holds many counts of this clonotype. It has no known antigen specificity. Nothing much larger sits one base from this clone, and base qualities are not available. The library was generated by 5' RACE. Instrument on record: NextSeq 500. Unique molecular identifiers were attached to individual cDNA molecules in the TCR library protocol so that sequencing error and PCR bias could be corrected. Both TCR alpha and beta chains were sequenced, and tight co-correlation was observed between alpha and beta sequence abundances in each sample. Concerning the study's data processing: Decombinator V4 was used to perform V gene, J gene and CDR3 annotation of TCR sequences. TCRs were defined as expanded if a significant change between any two time points was detected under a Poisson model with p below 0.0001. TCR abundances were normalised to the total number of TCRs sequenced in each sample and reported as counts per million. MAIT TCRs were defined by TRAV1-2 paired with TRAJ12, TRAJ20 or TRAJ33, and iNKT TCRs by TRAV10 paired with TRAJ18. VDJdb, accessed on 1 November 2021, was searched for TCRs annotated for CMV, EBV and SARS-CoV-2, and TCRs annotated for more than one antigen were excluded. Clones were called with MiXCR by TCRdb after fastp trimmed the public reads at Q25, and only in-frame beta chains were retained. Merged by CDR3 protein, the rows form single entries marked with the most common genes and DNA. The authors' filters were not applied to this entry. The sample table holds more than 15,000 distinct CDR3 sequences, of which about 5.4% were seen once. The ten largest clones add up to around 7% of the sample.

The chain joins TRBV19 to TRBJ1-2, and TRBD1 may be the D gene, going by 5 matching bases. This clonotype was sampled from an adult who was a healthcare worker with PCR-confirmed SARS-CoV-2 infection or an uninfected control (not recorded which). Sequences were derived from whole blood, sampled at baseline. In nucleotide form, the sequence is TGTGCCAGTACCAGGACACGATCTAACTATGGCTACACCTTC. Translated, it reads CASTRTRSNYGYTF. The full variable domain, with segments outside the CDR3 supplied by the reference TRBV19 and TRBJ1-2 proteins, appears as DGGITQSPKYLFRKEGQNVTLSCEQNLNHDAMYWYRQDPGQGLRLIYYSQIVNDFQKGDIAEGYSVSREKKESFPLTVTSAQKNPTAFYLCASTRTRSNYGYTFGSGTRLTVV.